Shown below are 25 T cell receptor beta chains from a single sample sequenced in a study of Ad26.COV2.S vaccination and SARS-CoV-2 variants. As to treatment: around 19 received Ad26.COV2.S at low or high dose, single or two shots; roughly five received placebo; per-sample allocation not given. All samples were drawn on day 63, counting from the first vaccine or placebo injection. Here immunoSEQ multiplex PCR was the method, and the copy in TCRdb shows in-frame clones only, minus some. The sample includes some 240,000 clones, 87% seen only once; the top ten take just under 3%. The sample consisted of peripheral blood, taken in a trial of Ad26.COV2.S vaccine versus placebo. Every receptor here comes from a person aged 18-65 years who received the Ad26.COV2.S COVID-19 vaccine or a placebo.

The chain is built from TRBV29-1 and TRBJ2-4; no definite D call. The CDR3 length is 17 residues. V dropped 0 bases and J dropped 3 bases, with 18 bases sitting between them. Looked up from germline, CDR1 is SQVTM and CDR2 is ANQGSEA. CDR3 DNA: TGCAGCGTTGAAGAGTCCGGATGGGGTAAAGTCAAAAACATTCAGTACTTC. Residues: CSVEESGWGKVKNIQYF.

The V gene is TRBV29-1, the J gene TRBJ2-7, with TRBD2 identical over 10 bases. V trimming: 0 bases; J trimming: 2 bases; junction bases outside the gene matches: 1. This CDR3 region has 14 residues. Per the germline V gene, CDR1 is SQVTM and CDR2 is ANQGSEA. The CDR3 bases are TGCAGCGTTGAAGAAACTAGCGGGACCTACGAGCAGTACTTC. Amino acids: CSVEETSGTYEQYF.

In this sample, this clone turned up once. The rearrangement links TRBV7-8 to TRBJ2-7; TRBD2 agrees at 8 bases. V was clipped by 5 bases and J by 4 bases; unmatched bases: 13. The CDR3 consists of 16 residues. Germline lookup yields CDR1 SGHVS and CDR2 FQNEAQ. CDR3 DNA sequence: TGTGCCAGCAGCCCTCGGGGCAGCGGGAGTAAGTACGAGCAGTACGTC. Protein product: CASSPRGSGSKYEQYV.

V usage is TRBV13 and J usage is TRBJ1-1; 7 bases align to TRBD1. The CDR3 sequence is 13 residues long. CDR1 PRHDT and CDR2 FYEKMQ come from the germline V gene (reference sequence). The trim removed 4 bases at V and 6 bases at J, leaving 5 bases unmatched. The CDR3 nucleotides read TGTGCCAGCAGCTCCCGACAGGGCGCTGAAGCTTTCTTT. Translation gives CASSSRQGAEAFF.

The rearrangement uses TRBV5-6 and TRBJ2-1; D gene ambiguous. The CDR3 spans 14 residues. Germline loops: CDR1 SGHDT, CDR2 YYEEEE. The V end was cut by 2 bases, the J end by 6 bases, with 12 bases between. This CDR3 reads CASSFEWGSNEQFF. Here the CDR3 DNA reads TGTGCCAGCAGCTTTGAGTGGGGATCCAATGAGCAGTTCTTC.

This clone was detected once. The rearrangement links TRBV5-5 to TRBJ2-5; 10 nucleotides agree with TRBD2. CDR3 size: 18 residues. Germline V gene lookup returns CDR1 SGHKS and CDR2 YYEKEE (reference sequence). V lost 0 bases, J lost 5 bases, and 13 bases stayed unmatched. The CDR3: CASSLDRLAGGALETQYF. The CDR3 DNA reads as TGTGCCAGCAGCTTGGACCGACTAGCGGGCGGGGCCTTGGAGACCCAGTACTTC.

V gene TRBV4-3 combines with J gene TRBJ2-7; 8 bases are shared with TRBD2. V dropped 2 bases and J dropped 0; count of bases not matched to a gene: 12. Germline V gene data show CDR1 as LGHNA and CDR2 as YSLEER. This CDR3 has 18 amino acids. For the CDR3, the DNA is TGCGCCAGCAGCCAATATCCAATCGGACTAGCCTCCTCCTACGAGCAGTACTTC. Translated: CASSQYPIGLASSYEQYF.

The J gene is TRBJ1-1, the V gene TRBV7-2; 9 bases align to TRBD1. Germline CDR1 and CDR2: SGHTA and FQGNSA. This CDR3 spans 15 amino acids. With 4 bases clipped from V and 4 bases from J, the junction kept 7 bases outside the gene matches. CDR3 nucleotides: TGTGCCAGCAGCTCACAGGGGGCGGGCGGCACTGAAGCTTTCTTT. Its translation is CASSSQGAGGTEAFF. Together with reference TRBV7-2 and TRBJ1-1, the CDR3 gives the full variable domain: GAGVSQSPSNKVTEKGKDVELRCDPISGHTALYWYRQSLGQGLEFLIYFQGNSAPDKSGLPSDRFSAERTGGSVSTLTIQRTQQEDSAVYLCASSSQGAGGTEAFFGQGTRLTVV.

This sequence joins TRBV30 and TRBJ2-1; D not resolved. CDR1 GTSNPN and CDR2 SVGIG come from the germline V gene (reference sequence). V was cut by 0 bases and J by 8 bases, with 2 bases left in between. This CDR3 contains 10 residues. Here the CDR3 DNA reads TGTGCCTGGAGTGTCCATGAGCAGTTCTTC. Amino acids: CAWSVHEQFF.

V is TRBV5-5 and J is TRBJ2-1; 13 bases agree with TRBD2. This CDR3 contains 14 residues. V dropped 6 bases and J dropped 6; count of bases not matched to a gene: 3. Germline V gene sequence: CDR1 SGHKS, CDR2 YYEKEE (reference sequence). CDR3 DNA sequence: TGTGCCAGCACCAGGACTAGCGGGGGCAATGAGCAGTTCTTC. Its protein is CASTRTSGGNEQFF. The full variable domain, its missing parts supplied by reference TRBV5-5 and TRBJ2-1, is DAGVTQSPTHLIKTRGQQVTLRCSPISGHKSVSWYQQVLGQGPQFIFQYYEKEERGRGNFPDRFSARQFPNYSSELNVNALLLGDSALYLCASTRTSGGNEQFFGPGTRLTVL.

The chain combines TRBV2 with TRBJ2-3; no clear D gene. The CDR3 sequence is 11 residues long. Trimming stripped 7 bases from V and 2 bases from J, with 4 bases between. Per the germline V gene, CDR1 is SNHLY and CDR2 is FYNNEI. This CDR3 is CASIYTDTQYF. The CDR3 DNA follows: TGTGCCAGCATTTACACAGATACGCAGTATTTT.

This chain joins TRBV19 and TRBJ2-1; no reliable D call. CDR1 LNHDA and CDR2 SQIVND come from the germline V gene (reference sequence). This CDR3 has 14 residues. V lost 7 bases, J lost 5 bases, and 15 bases lay in between. The CDR3 loop reads CASTLVARDNEQFF. As DNA, the CDR3 is TGTGCCAGTACTCTCGTCGCCCGGGACAATGAGCAGTTCTTC.

The V and J genes are TRBV3-1 (or the pseudogene TRBV3-2) and TRBJ1-3; 8 bases map to TRBD1. CDR3 size: 13 residues. Germline V gene data show CDR1 as LGHDT and CDR2 as YNNKEL (reference sequence). The V and J ends lost 1 base and 16 bases, in that order; junction bases with no gene match: 9. The CDR3 reads CASSQGQGSLGYF. The CDR3 DNA reads TGTGCCAGCAGCCAAGGACAGGGGTCCCTAGGTTATTTT.

The V call is TRBV5-1, the J call TRBJ1-2, with a weak D call TRBD1 (5 bases). The CDR3 consists of 13 residues. CDR1 is SGHRS, CDR2 YFSETQ, per germline. Trimming took off 4 bases at V and 2 bases at J, with 9 bases between the two ends. DNA for the CDR3: TGCGCCAGCAGCAGGGACGGCAACTATGGCTACACCTTC. Residues: CASSRDGNYGYTF.

This clone is a singleton in its sample. CDR3 sequence reads: CASSTRDRGRDEQFF. CDR3 coding DNA: TGTGCCAGCAGCACCCGGGACAGGGGGCGCGATGAGCAGTTCTTC. The chain uses TRBV6-4 and TRBJ2-1; 12 bases line up with TRBD1. The CDR3 totals 15 residues. V gave up 6 bases and J gave up 8 bases; unmatched junction bases: 8. Germline CDR1 and CDR2: MRHNA and SNTAGT.

In DNA, the CDR3 is TGTGCCAGCAGTTATGGACTAGCGGGGTCCTACGAGCAGTACTTC. It specifies CASSYGLAGSYEQYF. This sequence joins TRBV6-5 and TRBJ2-7, with 12 bases that match TRBD2. The trim removed 3 bases at V and 1 base at J, leaving 1 base unmatched. The CDR3 contains 15 residues. The V gene's germline CDR1 is MNHEY and CDR2 SVGAGI.

This chain uses TRBV5-8 with TRBJ2-4; the D gene is possibly TRBD1 (6 bases). This CDR3 region has 14 residues. Germline loops: CDR1 SGHTS, CDR2 YDEGEE. V lost 1 base to trimming and J lost 2 bases, with 7 bases between them. The CDR3 reads CASSLQGTKNIQYF. CDR3 in DNA: TGTGCCAGCAGCTTGCAGGGGACCAAAAACATTCAGTACTTC.

The count of this clone is one. The chain recombines TRBV18 with TRBJ2-2, with D possibly TRBD2 on 6 matching bases. V was shortened by 6 bases and J by 2 bases, with 22 bases between the two germline ends. This CDR3 has 18 amino acids. The germline V gene encodes CDR1 KGHSH and CDR2 LQKENI. The CDR3 DNA is TGTGCCAGCTCCCGGAGGGGCGGGGTACTCGTCAACACCGGGGAGCTGTTTTTT. It yields the protein CASSRRGGVLVNTGELFF.

The chain employs TRBV30 and TRBJ2-7, with 10 bases aligning to TRBD1. This CDR3 contains 14 residues. The junction had 9 bases not matched to a gene; V was cut back by 5 bases and J by 5 bases. CDR1 is GTSNPN, CDR2 SVGIG, per germline (reference sequence). Written as DNA, the CDR3 is TGTGCCTGGGAGGGGGGACAGGGGATCCACGAGCAGTACTTC. It encodes CAWEGGQGIHEQYF. Combining the CDR3 with reference TRBV30 and TRBJ2-7 gives the whole variable domain SQTIHQWPATLVQPVGSPLSLECTVEGTSNPNLYWYRQAAGRGLQLLFYSVGIGQISSEVPQNLSASRPQDRQFILSSKKLLLSDSGFYLCAWEGGQGIHEQYFGPGTRLTVT.

J is TRBJ2-5 and V is TRBV19; no reliable D call. The CDR3 consists of 16 residues. Trimming took off 4 bases at V and 2 bases at J, with 17 bases between the two ends. Germline V lookup: CDR1 LNHDA, CDR2 SQIVND (reference sequence). The CDR3 here is CASSTRTVELQETQYF. The CDR3 DNA is TGTGCCAGTAGTACTCGGACCGTGGAGCTTCAAGAGACCCAGTACTTC.

The genes are TRBV6-2 or TRBV6-3 and TRBJ1-2; 8 bases fit TRBD1. After removal of 6 bases from V and 0 bases from J, the junction contained 12 bases not matched to a gene. The CDR3 covers 17 residues. CDR1 MNHEY and CDR2 SVGEGT come from the germline V gene. The CDR3 loop reads CASSPLPGQDPNYGYTF. The CDR3 nucleotides read TGTGCCAGCAGCCCTCTGCCGGGACAGGATCCTAACTATGGCTACACCTTC.

This rearrangement joins TRBV6-1 to TRBJ2-2, with 7 bases lining up with TRBD1. Germline loops: CDR1 MNHNS, CDR2 SASEGT. There are 15 residues in the CDR3. V lost 3 bases and J lost 4; bases outside the gene matches: 5. The CDR3 protein is CASSEGDRRTGELFF. CDR3 in DNA: TGTGCCAGCAGTGAGGGGGACAGACGCACCGGGGAGCTGTTTTTT.

This clone was recorded only once. The V call is TRBV12-3 or TRBV12-4, the J call TRBJ2-7; D might be TRBD1 (6 bases). V gave up 5 bases and J gave up 5 bases, with 13 bases separating them. CDR3 length: 13 residues. The CDR3 bases are TGTGCCAGCAGTCGACAGGAGAATCACGAGCAGTACTTC. Its translation is CASSRQENHEQYF.

This chain connects TRBV2 to TRBJ2-4; D remains unclear. Trimming removed 5 bases at V and 0 bases at J, with 8 bases between. The CDR3 is made up of 14 amino acids. Germline CDR1 reads SNHLY; CDR2 reads FYNNEI. The CDR3 DNA reads TGTGCCAGCAGTCCCCGGTTAGCCAAAAACATTCAGTACTTC. Translated, it gives CASSPRLAKNIQYF.

The chain links TRBV7-2 to TRBJ2-1; TRBD2 matches at 9 bases. The CDR3 is 16 residues long. Germline CDR1 is SGHTA and CDR2 is FQGNSA. The V gene end was trimmed by 1 base and the J gene end by 3 bases; junction bases not matched to a gene: 4. This chain's CDR3 is CASSLGTSGYYNEQFF. Here the CDR3 DNA reads TGTGCCAGCAGCTTAGGTACTAGCGGGTACTACAATGAGCAGTTCTTC.